The clone carrying this T cell receptor beta chain was detected a few times. This record comes from a study of control samples from healthy donors and cancer patients. Libraries were prepared by immunoSEQ multiplex PCR; TCRdb keeps only in-frame clonotypes and omits some of them. This table has roughly 130,000 clones, approximately 90% appearing once. Germline values: CDR1 SGHAT, CDR2 FQDESV (reference sequence). Trimming cost V 5 bases and J 5 bases; bases outside gene matches: 8. This CDR3 has 16 residues. The receptor comes from a man aged 45 to 65 in good health. V usage is TRBV11-1 and J usage is TRBJ2-5; TRBD2 agrees at 13 bases. The sequenced sample was blood. The CDR3 loop is CASSLTSGGFAETQYF. The CDR3 DNA reads TGTGCCAGCAGCCTGACTAGCGGGGGGTTTGCCGAGACCCAGTACTTC.